One sample yielded the 18 T cell receptor beta chains listed below, sequenced in a study of somatic mutations in cytotoxic T cells in rheumatoid arthritis (dated by TCRdb to 2016 to 2017). The library came from the immunoSEQ multiplex PCR assay. TCRdb mirrors the immuneACCESS table, restricted to in-frame sequences. Some clones are absent from its copies; in checked studies, under half trace to an unresolved V gene, and the reason for the others is unknown. The sample contains about 7,100 clones, 80% of them found a single time. Of the sample, approximately 11% is held by the ten largest clones. Sequenced input: CD8+ T cells sorted from blood. The receptors were sampled from an adult with rheumatoid arthritis.

The chain has TRBV7-9 and TRBJ1-1; tentatively, D is TRBD1 (5 bases). Trimming left V 3 bases short and J 4 bases short, with 12 bases between. Germline-derived CDR1 and CDR2 are SEHNR and FQNEAQ (reference sequence). CDR3 length equals 14 residues. As DNA, the CDR3 is TGTGCCAGCAGCTTCCTCGACAGAAGCACTGAAGCTTTCTTT. This encodes CASSFLDRSTEAFF.

This clone has just one count. The genes are TRBV7-8 and TRBJ2-3, with D possibly TRBD2 on 6 matching bases. This CDR3 is 16 amino acids long. Trimming took off 5 bases at V and 0 bases at J, with 15 bases between the two ends. The germline V gene encodes CDR1 SGHVS and CDR2 FQNEAQ. CDR3 in DNA: TGTGCCAGCAGCCCCCCCGGGGGTAGGAGCACAGATACGCAGTATTTT. Amino acid sequence: CASSPPGGRSTDTQYF. Filled out from reference TRBV7-8 and TRBJ2-3, the complete variable domain reads GAGVSQSPRYKVAKRGQDVALRCDPISGHVSLFWYQQALGQGPEFLTYFQNEAQLDKSGLPSDRFFAERPEGSVSTLKIQRTQQEDSAVYLCASSPPGGRSTDTQYFGPGTRLTVL.

The chain recombines TRBV5-6 with TRBJ1-5, with a weak D call TRBD1 (6 bases). The CDR3 has 14 amino acids. Germline V CDR1 and CDR2: SGHDT, YYEEEE. V lost 4 bases and J 6 bases, leaving 14 bases between the germline ends. The CDR3 protein is CASSIGQPGQPQHF. The CDR3 DNA reads as TGTGCCAGCAGCATTGGACAGCCCGGTCAGCCCCAGCATTTT.

The chain uses TRBV28 and TRBJ2-2; D is perhaps TRBD2 (5 bases). This CDR3 contains 12 residues. The ends were cut back, 3 bases at V and 6 bases at J, with 5 bases in the middle. Per the germline V gene, CDR1 is MDHEN and CDR2 is SYDVKM. CDR3 in amino acids: CASSLGAGELFF. DNA for the CDR3: TGTGCCAGCAGTTTGGGAGCCGGGGAGCTGTTTTTT.

The chain uses TRBV7-9 and TRBJ2-7, with TRBD1 matching over 10 bases. V lost 4 bases and J lost 7; bases outside the gene matches: 1. The CDR3 has 12 residues. In germline, CDR1 is SEHNR, CDR2 FQNEAQ (reference sequence). CDR3 loop: CASSSDRGEQYF. In DNA, the CDR3 is TGTGCCAGCAGCTCGGACAGGGGGGAGCAGTACTTC.

The V and J genes are TRBV28 and TRBJ2-4; D gene ambiguous. Trimming cost V 6 bases and J 8 bases, with 5 bases left between them. The CDR3 consists of 10 residues. Germline V gene data show CDR1 as MDHEN and CDR2 as SYDVKM. The CDR3: CASSSDIQYF. The CDR3 DNA is TGTGCCAGCAGCTCGGACATTCAGTACTTC. The whole variable domain, remainder taken from reference TRBV28 and TRBJ2-4, is DVKVTQSSRYLVKRTGEKVFLECVQDMDHENMFWYRQDPGLGLRLIYFSYDVKMKEKGDIPEGYSVSREKKERFSLILESASTNQTSMYLCASSSDIQYFGAGTRLSVL.

The chain employs TRBV4-1 and TRBJ1-3; 7 nucleotides align to TRBD1. CDR3 length: 16 residues. V trimming: 2 bases; J trimming: 2 bases; junction bases outside the gene matches: 6. CDR1 is MGHRA and CDR2 is YSYEKL in the germline V gene. In DNA, the CDR3 is TGCGCCAGCAGCCAATCAGACAGGGCAGCTGGAAACACCATATATTTT. Amino acid sequence: CASSQSDRAAGNTIYF.

This chain connects TRBV6-1 to TRBJ1-5; the match to TRBD1 covers 8 bases. CDR3 length: 15 amino acids. Looked up from germline, CDR1 is MNHNS and CDR2 is SASEGT. V was pared by 0 bases and J by 7 bases, with 5 bases of the junction left unmatched. CDR3 sequence reads: CASSEAQGAKQPQHF. The DNA of the CDR3 is TGTGCCAGCAGTGAAGCGCAGGGGGCCAAGCAGCCCCAGCATTTT.

The chain uses TRBV29-1 and TRBJ2-2; TRBD1 matches at 8 bases. From germline, CDR1 is SQVTM and CDR2 ANQGSEA. V lost 4 bases, J lost 6 bases, and 4 bases stayed unmatched. This CDR3 region has 13 residues. This CDR3 is CSVASTGAGELFF. The CDR3 region has the DNA TGCAGCGTTGCATCGACAGGGGCCGGGGAGCTGTTTTTT.

The chain links TRBV28 to TRBJ2-2, with 11 bases lining up with TRBD2. The CDR3 consists of 15 residues. The V gene's germline CDR1 is MDHEN and CDR2 SYDVKM. V dropped 5 bases and J dropped 7; count of bases not matched to a gene: 6. This chain's CDR3 is CASSTRLAGFGELFF. The CDR3 DNA follows: TGTGCCAGCAGTACGCGACTAGCGGGGTTCGGGGAGCTGTTTTTT.

This clone is a singleton in its sample. The genes are TRBV25-1 and TRBJ1-5; 8 bases line up with TRBD1. Germline V lookup: CDR1 MGHDK, CDR2 SYGVNS. V lost 3 bases to trimming and J lost 7 bases; unmatched junction nucleotides: 5. The CDR3 runs to 14 residues. The CDR3, as DNA: TGTGCCAGCAGTGATAGACAGGGGTCCCAGCCCCAGCATTTT. Translating gives CASSDRQGSQPQHF.

J is TRBJ2-1 and V is TRBV28; no definite D call. Trimming removed 3 bases from V and 15 bases from J, with 15 bases in between. The length of the CDR3 is 12 residues. Germline V gene lookup returns CDR1 MDHEN and CDR2 SYDVKM. The CDR3 region has the DNA TGTGCCAGCAGTTTTGGTTCAGACCCTCCGTTCTTC. Its protein is CASSFGSDPPFF.

The V and J genes are TRBV6-1 and TRBJ2-7; D is undetermined. Germline V gene lookup returns CDR1 MNHNS and CDR2 SASEGT. V gave up 3 bases and J gave up 0 bases, with 12 bases separating them. The CDR3 has 15 residues. In DNA form, the CDR3 reads TGTGCCAGCAGTGACGGACGTACGAGCTCCTACGAGCAGTACGTC. Encoded protein: CASSDGRTSSYEQYV.

This clone was counted a single time. The chain has TRBV6-6 and TRBJ1-1; a weak D match, TRBD1 (6 bases). CDR1 is MNHNY, CDR2 SVGAGI, per germline (reference sequence). Trimming took 6 bases from V and 5 from J, leaving 13 bases between them. This CDR3 contains 13 residues. The CDR3 sequence is CASSYQGMTEAFF. The CDR3 DNA reads as TGTGCCAGCAGCTACCAGGGGATGACTGAAGCTTTCTTT.

V and J are TRBV27 and TRBJ2-5; D is possibly TRBD2 (6 bases). The DNA matches TRBJ2-7 better at its end, which makes the J call doubtful. This CDR3 spans 13 amino acids. Germline-derived CDR1 and CDR2 are MNHEY and SMNVEV (reference sequence). CDR3 DNA: TGTGCCACCGCCCCGGGACTGGGCTACGAGCAGTACTTC. It yields the protein CATAPGLGYEQYF.

The rearrangement links TRBV9 to TRBJ2-5; a weak D match, TRBD2 (6 bases). Per germline, CDR1 SGDLS and CDR2 YYNGEE. CDR3 size: 13 residues. The ends were cut back, 2 bases at V and 2 bases at J, with 7 bases in the middle. Here the CDR3 reads CASSVGGQETQYF. In DNA, the CDR3 is TGTGCCAGCAGCGTCGGGGGTCAAGAGACCCAGTACTTC.

The genes are TRBV2 and TRBJ2-7, with 8 positions matching TRBD1. With 8 bases clipped from V and 1 base from J, the junction kept 7 bases outside the gene matches. Germline V lookup: CDR1 SNHLY, CDR2 FYNNEI. The CDR3 runs 14 residues. Here the CDR3 reads CASLDRGGSYEQYV. CDR3 coding DNA: TGTGCCAGCTTAGACAGGGGAGGATCCTACGAGCAGTACGTC.

The rearrangement links TRBV4-1 to TRBJ1-1; D is ambiguous. The V gene lost 1 base and the J gene lost 4 bases, with 10 bases spanning the gap. There are 14 residues in the CDR3. CDR1 and CDR2 from the germline V gene are MGHRA and YSYEKL. CDR3 nucleotide sequence: TGCGCCAGCAGCCAAGTTGGGGATATCACTGAAGCTTTCTTT. This gives the protein CASSQVGDITEAFF.